This entry features one T cell receptor beta chain sequence. No antigen is known for it. From germline, CDR1 is KGHDR and CDR2 SFDVKD. V lost 4 bases and J lost 5, with 8 bases in between. The length of the CDR3 is 13 residues. The data were taken from a study of esophageal squamous cell carcinoma under preoperative chemotherapy. MiXCR, applied by TCRdb to the PCR reads, yields one record per CDR3 protein. The data hold 30,000 to 35,000 distinct CDR3 sequences, with 52% observed a single time. Study-wide findings and caveats: Peripheral T cells showed a significant TCR diversity increase after chemotherapy, unlike tumor-infiltrating lymphocytes.

This sample's time point: after preoperative PTX-NDP chemotherapy. This sample was obtained from a patient given preoperative chemotherapy. The clonotype comes from a human donor with esophageal squamous cell carcinoma. The donor label of this sample is uncertain. This chain connects TRBV24-1 to TRBJ2-1; D gene uncertain. The CDR3 here is CATSDSFNNEQFF. CDR3 sequence (DNA): TGTGCCACCAGTGACAGTTTCAACAATGAGCAGTTCTTC.